The 7 T cell receptor beta chains below all came from one sample that was sequenced in a study of blood T cell repertoires in COVID-19. Profiled with immunoSEQ multiplex PCR; TCRdb holds only in-frame clones, not every one. The sample yields roughly 49,000 clones, around 87% seen once. Input material: peripheral blood. Source of these receptors: a man aged 45-65 years with active COVID-19.

The rearrangement links TRBV12-2 to TRBJ2-6; the table calls TRBD2, which could not be checked here. TRBV12-2 is given as a pseudogene. This CDR3 spans 17 amino acids. CDR3 sequence: CARGRQGPLSGANVLTF. CDR3 nucleotide sequence: TGTGCAAGAGGGAGGCAGGGCCCCCTCTCTGGGGCCAACGTCCTGACTTTC.

V gene TRBV7-6 combines with J gene TRBJ2-7; maybe TRBD2 (6 bases). Germline V gene lookup returns CDR1 SGHVS and CDR2 FNYEAQ. The V end was cut by 5 bases, the J end by 2 bases, with 19 bases between. The CDR3 is 16 amino acids. The CDR3 nucleotides read TGTGCCAGCAGCCGCGTCGGGGGAAAGGTCCCCTACGAGCAGTACTTC. It encodes CASSRVGGKVPYEQYF.

The chain links TRBV5-1 to TRBJ2-2; 8 positions match TRBD1. Germline CDR1 reads SGHRS; CDR2 reads YFSETQ. This CDR3 region has 16 residues. V was clipped by 7 bases and J by 4 bases; unmatched bases: 12. Here the CDR3 reads CASREPTGVRTGELFF. CDR3 in DNA: TGCGCCAGCCGAGAACCGACAGGGGTCCGCACCGGGGAGCTGTTTTTT. Together with reference TRBV5-1 and TRBJ2-2, the CDR3 gives the full variable domain: KAGVTQTPRYLIKTRGQQVTLSCSPISGHRSVSWYQQTPGQGLQFLFEYFSETQRNKGNFPGRFSGRQFSNSRSEMNVSTLELGDSALYLCASREPTGVRTGELFFGEGSRLTVL.

This chain connects TRBV18 to TRBJ1-2; D not certain. The germline V gene encodes CDR1 KGHSH and CDR2 LQKENI. The V end was cut by 4 bases, the J end by 2 bases, with 14 bases between. CDR3 size: 15 residues. The CDR3 sequence: CASSLATSLNYGYTF. In DNA, the CDR3 is TGTGCCAGCTCACTAGCGACATCTTTAAACTATGGCTACACCTTC.

In DNA form, the CDR3 reads TGTGCCAGTAGTATAGGAGCCGGGACAGGGGCCGGTCAAGAGACCCAGTACTTC. Translated: CASSIGAGTGAGQETQYF. V is TRBV19 and J is TRBJ2-5; 10 positions agree with TRBD1. Germline assignment: CDR1 LNHDA and CDR2 SQIVND (reference sequence). The CDR3 extends over 18 amino acids. V was pared by 1 base and J by 2 bases, with 10 bases of the junction left unmatched.

The chain combines TRBV2 with TRBJ2-7, with TRBD1 identical over 11 bases. The junction had 2 bases not matched to a gene; V was cut back by 6 bases and J by 7 bases. The CDR3 runs 12 residues. Germline V gene sequence: CDR1 SNHLY, CDR2 FYNNEI. CDR3 DNA sequence: TGTGCCAGCAGCGGGACAGGGGGAGAGCAGTACTTC. This gives the protein CASSGTGGEQYF.

The chain employs TRBV6-5 and TRBJ1-2; D possibly corresponds to TRBD1 (6 bases). V gave up 8 bases and J gave up 0 bases, with 10 bases separating them. The CDR3 extends over 13 amino acids. Per the germline V gene, CDR1 is MNHEY and CDR2 is SVGAGI. The chain's CDR3 is CASSRGSNYGYTF. The CDR3 DNA sequence: TGTGCCAGCTCCAGGGGATCTAACTATGGCTACACCTTC.